Listed below are T cell receptor beta chains from one sample, sequenced in a study of CD8+ T cells in alopecia areata. This table comes from immunoSEQ multiplex PCR, and its TCRdb copy is limited to in-frame clones, with some not included. The sample has roughly 150,000 clones; 85% to 90% are singletons. Source: CD8+ T cells sorted from blood, taken at week 0. Every receptor here comes from a human donor with alopecia areata. Both conserved end residues are part of each CDR3. Fields, in order: V gene, J gene, D gene, clone size, CDR3 protein, CDR3 DNA. The D gene is left open where the match is weak. Some rows mark clone size as missing; the rest say once, few, many or name a class of expanded clone.

TRBV6-5,TRBJ1-1,NA,NA,CASRAGNTEAFF,TGTGCCAGCAGAGCCGGGAACACTGAAGCTTTCTTT
TRBV27,TRBJ2-4,TRBD2,few,CASSSFTSGNDIQYF,TGTGCCAGCAGTTCCTTTACTAGCGGGAATGACATTCAGTACTTC
TRBV6-4,TRBJ2-3,TRBD2,few,CASSASGGEVDTQYF,TGTGCCAGCAGCGCTAGCGGGGGGGAAGTAGATACGCAGTATTTT
TRBV5-4,TRBJ2-7,TRBD2,NA,CASSATTSGTIYEQYF,TGTGCCAGCAGCGCTACGACTAGCGGGACAATCTACGAGCAGTACTTC
TRBV27,TRBJ2-3,TRBD2,NA,CASSLSLADTDTQYF,TGTGCCAGCAGTTTATCCCTAGCGGACACAGATACGCAGTATTTT
TRBV29-1,TRBJ2-3,NA,once,CSAGIGSTDTQYF,TGCAGCGCAGGTATAGGTAGCACAGATACGCAGTATTTT
TRBV4-1,TRBJ2-3,TRBD2,NA,CASSHGRGGITDTQYF,TGCGCCAGCAGCCATGGGCGGGGGGGGATCACAGATACGCAGTATTTT
TRBV29-1,TRBJ2-5,NA,NA,CSVPAGYQETQYF,TGCAGCGTTCCAGCTGGGTACCAAGAGACCCAGTACTTC
TRBV27,TRBJ1-1,NA,NA,CASSLALETEAFF,TGTGCCAGCAGTTTGGCCCTTGAGACTGAAGCTTTCTTT
TRBV4-1,TRBJ2-7,NA,NA,CASSQELSGFSYEQYF,TGCGCCAGCAGCCAAGAGCTCAGTGGGTTCTCCTACGAGCAGTACTTC
TRBV7-2,TRBJ2-7,NA,NA,CASSSKYLAGLNYEQYF,TGTGCCAGCAGCTCCAAATACTTAGCAGGGTTAAATTACGAGCAGTACTTC
TRBV7-6,TRBJ2-2,NA,NA,CASSLAPGAANTGELFF,TGTGCCAGCAGCTTAGCCCCGGGCGCTGCGAACACCGGGGAGCTGTTTTTT
TRBV4-1,TRBJ1-1,NA,NA,CASSQGYGKNTEAFF,TGCGCCAGCAGCCAAGGTTACGGGAAGAACACTGAAGCTTTCTTT
TRBV4-1,TRBJ2-7,NA,NA,CASSQGSNYEQYF,TGCGCCAGCAGCCAAGGGTCCAACTACGAGCAGTACTTC
TRBV2,TRBJ2-5,TRBD1,NA,CASSEVQGGGETQYF,TGTGCCAGCAGTGAAGTACAGGGGGGTGGAGAGACCCAGTACTTC
TRBV29-1,TRBJ1-2,NA,NA,CSVAEGYGYTF,TGCAGCGTTGCGGAGGGCTATGGCTACACCTTC
TRBV27,TRBJ1-1,NA,NA,CASRQGFGTEAFF,TGTGCCAGCAGACAGGGATTTGGAACTGAAGCTTTCTTT
TRBV5-6,TRBJ2-3,NA,NA,CASSLGPGLEDTQYF,TGTGCCAGCAGCTTGGGTCCAGGGTTAGAAGATACGCAGTATTTT
TRBV28,TRBJ1-1,NA,NA,CASSVGRELLLTEAFF,TGTGCCAGCAGCGTCGGTCGGGAGCTGCTTTTGACTGAAGCTTTCTTT
TRBV6-6,TRBJ2-3,TRBD2,NA,CASSPGLAADTQYF,TGTGCCAGCAGCCCGGGACTAGCTGCAGATACGCAGTATTTT
TRBV29-1,TRBJ2-1,NA,NA,CSVEVGSHDLYNEQFF,TGCAGCGTTGAGGTGGGCTCCCACGACCTATACAATGAGCAGTTCTTC
TRBV9,TRBJ2-1,TRBD1,NA,CASSPGTGFNEQFF,TGTGCCAGCAGTCCCGGGACAGGGTTCAATGAGCAGTTCTTC
TRBV7-2,TRBJ2-2,NA,NA,CASPKPGTGELFF,TGTGCCAGCCCCAAACCGGGGACCGGGGAGCTGTTTTTT
TRBV30,TRBJ2-2,TRBD1,NA,CAWTTGNPGELFF,TGTGCCTGGACGACAGGGAATCCCGGGGAGCTGTTTTTT
TRBV2,TRBJ1-6,NA,NA,CASRVRDANSPLHF,TGTGCCAGCAGGGTCCGGGATGCCAATTCACCCCTCCACTTT
TRBV5-6,TRBJ2-1,TRBD2,NA,CASSPSGGPYNEQFF,TGTGCCAGCAGCCCGTCGGGGGGACCCTACAATGAGCAGTTCTTC
TRBV7-9,TRBJ2-7,NA,NA,CASSSTNYEQYF,TGCGCCAGCAGCTCCACGAACTACGAGCAGTACTTC
TRBV5-1,TRBJ2-1,NA,NA,CASSLGPLGGGDEQFF,TGCGCCAGCAGCTTGGGGCCTCTGGGAGGGGGGGATGAGCAGTTCTTC
TRBV6-5,TRBJ2-1,NA,NA,CASSYATGGEQFF,TGTGCCAGCAGTTACGCGACTGGGGGTGAGCAGTTCTTC
TRBV27,TRBJ2-1,NA,NA,CASSGQGNEQFF,TGTGCCAGCAGTGGCCAGGGCAATGAGCAGTTCTTC
TRBV7-6,TRBJ2-1,NA,NA,CASSSPHTGISYNEQFF,TGTGCCAGCAGCTCACCCCATACAGGGATAAGTTACAATGAGCAGTTCTTC
TRBV6-1,TRBJ2-2,TRBD1,once,CASSEFGGQGRTGELFF,TGTGCCAGCAGTGAATTCGGAGGACAGGGACGCACCGGGGAGCTGTTTTTT
TRBV6-1,TRBJ2-2,NA,NA,CASSPTDPNTGELFF,TGTGCCAGCAGTCCGACAGATCCGAACACCGGGGAGCTGTTTTTT
TRBV6-6,TRBJ2-5,NA,NA,CAIAGRQETQYF,TGTGCCATCGCGGGGCGGCAAGAGACCCAGTACTTC
TRBV5-5,TRBJ2-7,NA,NA,CASSLDGISYEQYF,TGTGCCAGCAGCTTGGACGGCATTTCCTACGAGCAGTACTTC
TRBV4-1,TRBJ1-1,NA,NA,CASSQEGYTEAFF,TGCGCCAGCAGCCAAGAGGGGTACACTGAAGCTTTCTTT
TRBV29-1,TRBJ2-1,TRBD2,few,CSVEDQLAGYEQFF,TGCAGCGTTGAAGATCAGTTAGCGGGATATGAGCAGTTCTTC
TRBV19,TRBJ1-2,NA,NA,CASETGNGYTF,TGTGCCAGCGAAACAGGGAATGGCTACACCTTC
TRBV30,TRBJ1-1,NA,NA,CAWAPLGTEAFF,TGTGCCTGGGCGCCTTTGGGCACTGAAGCTTTCTTT
TRBV25-1,TRBJ2-4,NA,NA,CASSAKNIQYF,TGTGCCAGCAGTGCCAAGAACATTCAGTACTTC
TRBV2,TRBJ2-1,NA,NA,CASSIPSSYNEQFF,TGTGCCAGCAGCATCCCCTCTTCCTACAATGAGCAGTTCTTC
TRBV29-1,TRBJ2-7,TRBD1,NA,CSVGDDVGDSSYEQYF,TGCAGCGTAGGGGACGACGTGGGGGACAGCTCCTACGAGCAGTACTTC
TRBV2,TRBJ2-2,NA,NA,CASSGGTGELFF,TGTGCCAGCAGTGGGGGAACCGGGGAGCTGTTTTTT
TRBV5-1,TRBJ2-2,NA,NA,CASMAGTNTGELFF,TGCGCCAGCATGGCGGGGACGAACACCGGGGAGCTGTTTTTT
TRBV27,TRBJ2-5,NA,NA,CASSRQFGRQETQYF,TGTGCCAGCAGTAGACAGTTCGGCAGGCAAGAGACCCAGTACTTC
TRBV6-5,TRBJ2-7,TRBD1,many,CASSYTGGPYEQYF,TGTGCCAGCAGTTATACAGGGGGTCCCTACGAGCAGTACTTC
TRBV29-1,TRBJ2-1,NA,few,CSASGTINNEQFF,TGCAGCGCATCCGGGACGATAAACAATGAGCAGTTCTTC
TRBV7-9,TRBJ2-7,TRBD2,NA,CASSLATGTSLYEQYF,TGTGCCAGCAGCTTGGCAACGGGGACTAGCTTGTACGAGCAGTACTTC
TRBV4-1,TRBJ1-5,NA,few,CASSQTARAGTDQPQHF,TGCGCCAGCAGCCAAACCGCGAGGGCAGGAACTGATCAGCCCCAGCATTTT
TRBV5-1,TRBJ1-2,TRBD1,NA,CASSEGPQGADGYTF,TGCGCCAGCAGCGAAGGACCCCAGGGGGCTGATGGCTACACCTTC
TRBV25-1,TRBJ2-3,NA,NA,CASSEGGRRYTDTQYF,TGTGCCAGCAGTGAAGGGGGGCGGAGGTACACAGATACGCAGTATTTT
TRBV5-6,TRBJ2-1,TRBD1,NA,CASSLDDRDRAYNEQFF,TGTGCCAGCAGCTTGGATGACCGGGACAGGGCATACAATGAGCAGTTCTTC
TRBV27,TRBJ1-5,NA,NA,CASSLYWGADNQPQHF,TGTGCCAGCAGTTTATATTGGGGGGCAGACAATCAGCCCCAGCATTTT
TRBV7-8,TRBJ2-7,NA,NA,CASSLKGDKEQYF,TGTGCCAGCAGCCTTAAGGGGGACAAGGAGCAGTACTTC
TRBV29-1,TRBJ2-7,NA,NA,CSALGLSSYEQYF,TGCAGCGCCCTCGGGCTGTCCTCCTACGAGCAGTACTTC
TRBV4-1,TRBJ2-1,NA,once,CASSQVHSPFAGNLMAYNEQFF,TGCGCCAGCAGCCAAGTCCACTCGCCATTCGCCGGGAACCTAATGGCCTACAATGAGCAGTTCTTC